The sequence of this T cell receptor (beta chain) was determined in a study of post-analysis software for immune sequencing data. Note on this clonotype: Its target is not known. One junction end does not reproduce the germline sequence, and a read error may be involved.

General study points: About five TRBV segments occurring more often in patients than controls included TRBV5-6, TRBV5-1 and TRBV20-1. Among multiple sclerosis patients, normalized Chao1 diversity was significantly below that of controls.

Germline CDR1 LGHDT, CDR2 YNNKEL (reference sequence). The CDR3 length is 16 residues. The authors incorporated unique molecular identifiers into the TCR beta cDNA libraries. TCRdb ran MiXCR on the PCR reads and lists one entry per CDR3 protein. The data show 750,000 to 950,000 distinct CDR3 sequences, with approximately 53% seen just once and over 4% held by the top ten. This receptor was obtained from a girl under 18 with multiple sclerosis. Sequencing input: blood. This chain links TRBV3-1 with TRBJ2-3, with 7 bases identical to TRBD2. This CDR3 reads CASNQAGLAVTDTQYF. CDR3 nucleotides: TGTGCCAGCAACCAAGCGGGGCTAGCCGTCACAGATACGCAGTATTTT.